Sequencing of this TCR beta chain was carried out in a study of regulatory T cells in long-lasting Graves disease. According to the study, TCR beta libraries were built with iRepertoire HTBI primers and CDR3-region Arm-PCR. MiXCR, applied by TCRdb to the multiplex PCR reads, yields one record per CDR3 protein. The sample consists of roughly 500,000 distinct CDR3 sequences, approximately 22% of them appearing once. This clonotype has a count of ten or more. Its target is unknown. The ends lost 10 bases at V and 0 bases at J; junction bases unmatched: 2. This CDR3 comprises 13 residues. CDR1 and CDR2 from the germline V gene are SGHTA and FQGNSA. The sample's time point: persistent/refractory GD, antithyroid drugs over 5 years with positive TRAb. Extracted RNA from PBMCs served as the source of the TCR library. Peripheral blood, at around 8.8 milliliters, went into EDTA tubes. Broader study findings: Patients with persistent disease shared over 2,500 public clonotypes, outpacing the roughly 1,000 shared by new patients. Possibly, accuracy suffered from the small sample size. Favoring TRBV28, TRBJ1-2 and TRBJ2-5 was a feature seen in persistent disease.

Material: peripheral blood mononuclear cells (PBMCs), obtained when the disease was refractory, from a patient treated with antithyroid drugs. The TCR comes from a female donor with Graves disease. The chain recombines TRBV7-2 with TRBJ1-1, with 10 bases matching TRBD1. In DNA form, the CDR3 reads TGTGCCACCGGGACAGGGGTGAACACTGAAGCTTTCTTT. Translating it yields CATGTGVNTEAFF.